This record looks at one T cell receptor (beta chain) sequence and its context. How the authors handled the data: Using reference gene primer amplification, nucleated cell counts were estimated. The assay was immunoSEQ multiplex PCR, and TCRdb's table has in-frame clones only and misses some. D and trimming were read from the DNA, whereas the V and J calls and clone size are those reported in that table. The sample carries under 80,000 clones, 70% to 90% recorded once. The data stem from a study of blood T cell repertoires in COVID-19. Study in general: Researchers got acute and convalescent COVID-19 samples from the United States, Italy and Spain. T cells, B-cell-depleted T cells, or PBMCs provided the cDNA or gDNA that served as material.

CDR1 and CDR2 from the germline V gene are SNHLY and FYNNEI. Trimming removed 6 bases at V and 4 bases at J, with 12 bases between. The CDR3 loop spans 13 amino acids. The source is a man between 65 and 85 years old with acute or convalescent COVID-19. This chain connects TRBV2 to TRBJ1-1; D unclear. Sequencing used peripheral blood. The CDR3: CASRKEGGTEAFF. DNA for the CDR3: TGTGCCAGCAGGAAGGAGGGCGGCACTGAAGCTTTCTTT.